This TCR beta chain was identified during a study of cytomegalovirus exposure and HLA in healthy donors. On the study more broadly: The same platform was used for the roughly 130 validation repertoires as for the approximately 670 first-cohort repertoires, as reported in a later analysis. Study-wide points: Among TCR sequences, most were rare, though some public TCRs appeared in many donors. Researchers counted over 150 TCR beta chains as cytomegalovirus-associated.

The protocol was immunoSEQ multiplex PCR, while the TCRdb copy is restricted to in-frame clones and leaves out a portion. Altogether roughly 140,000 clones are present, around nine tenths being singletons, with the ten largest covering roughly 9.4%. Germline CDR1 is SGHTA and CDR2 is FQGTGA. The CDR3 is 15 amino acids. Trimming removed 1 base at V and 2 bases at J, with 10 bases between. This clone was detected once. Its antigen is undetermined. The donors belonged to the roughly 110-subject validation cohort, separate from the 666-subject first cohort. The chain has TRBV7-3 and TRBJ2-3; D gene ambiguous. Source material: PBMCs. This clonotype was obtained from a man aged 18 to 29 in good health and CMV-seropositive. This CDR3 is CASSLIPVYTDTQYF. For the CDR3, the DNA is TGTGCCAGCAGCTTAATTCCCGTGTACACAGATACGCAGTATTTT.